One sample yielded the 25 T cell receptor beta chains listed below, sequenced in a study of cytomegalovirus exposure and HLA in healthy donors. This PCR relied on a set of 60 Vbeta primers and 13 Jbeta primers. The protocol was immunoSEQ multiplex PCR, while the TCRdb copy is restricted to in-frame clones and leaves out a portion. The profile shows about 120,000 clones, under 85% of them singletons. The sample was PBMCs. Every receptor here comes from a woman aged 18-29 years in good health and CMV-seronegative.

There are a few counts of this clone. V and J are TRBV5-4 and TRBJ1-1; no clear D. The CDR3 length is 13 residues. The V gene's germline CDR1 is SGHNT and CDR2 YYREEE (reference sequence). V lost 2 bases, J lost 6 bases, and 11 bases lay in between. This CDR3 is CASSFDIDSEAFF. CDR3 DNA: TGTGCCAGCAGCTTTGACATCGATTCTGAAGCTTTCTTT.

This clone was seen more than once but under ten times. The chain uses TRBV28 and TRBJ2-1; 7 positions agree with TRBD1. Germline V gene sequence: CDR1 MDHEN, CDR2 SYDVKM. The J segment lost 3 bases and the V segment lost 10 bases, leaving 12 bases of the junction unmatched. The CDR3 sequence is 15 residues long. DNA of the CDR3: TGTGCCACCGACCCTACAGGGGATTTCTACAATGAGCAGTTCTTC. Its protein is CATDPTGDFYNEQFF.

The rearrangement uses TRBV13 and TRBJ1-5; 11 positions match TRBD1. The V segment lost 0 bases and the J segment 9 bases; nucleotides outside the gene matches: 13. The CDR3 has 18 amino acids. Germline V gives CDR1 PRHDT, CDR2 FYEKMQ (reference sequence). CDR3 protein: CASSLGPGTGGILRPQHF. The DNA for the CDR3 is TGTGCCAGCAGCTTAGGGCCCGGGACAGGGGGAATACTCAGGCCCCAGCATTTT. The full variable domain, its missing parts supplied by reference TRBV13 and TRBJ1-5, is AAGVIQSPRHLIKEKRETATLKCYPIPRHDTVYWYQQGPGQDPQFLISFYEKMQSDKGSIPDRFSAQQFSDYHSELNMSSLELGDSALYFCASSLGPGTGGILRPQHFGDGTRLSIL.

This sequence joins TRBV6-5 and TRBJ1-1; D gene uncertain. V lost 2 bases, J lost 1 base, and 8 bases lay in between. The CDR3 is 14 residues long. Germline V lookup: CDR1 MNHEY, CDR2 SVGAGI. The CDR3, as DNA: TGTGCCAGCAGTTACGGAGACGCGAACACTGAAGCTTTCTTT. Residues: CASSYGDANTEAFF.

V and J are TRBV7-9 and TRBJ1-1; D may be TRBD1 (6 bases). The CDR3 totals 12 residues. Trimming removed 5 bases at V and 10 bases at J, with 14 bases between. Germline CDR1 SEHNR, CDR2 FQNEAQ (reference sequence). The CDR3 loop reads CASSPGDGGAFF. The CDR3, as DNA: TGTGCCAGCAGCCCAGGGGACGGCGGAGCTTTCTTT. The variable domain in full, with the rest retrieved from reference TRBV7-9 and TRBJ1-1, is DTGVSQNPRHKITKRGQNVTFRCDPISEHNRLYWYRQTLGQGPEFLTYFQNEAQLEKSRLLSDRFSAERPKGSFSTLEIQRTEQGDSAMYLCASSPGDGGAFFGQGTRLTVV.

The chain has TRBV7-2 and TRBJ1-5, with TRBD1 matching over 9 bases. In germline, CDR1 is SGHTA, CDR2 FQGNSA. The J segment lost 11 bases and the V segment lost 4 bases, leaving 12 bases of the junction unmatched. The CDR3 totals 15 residues. The CDR3: CASSSRPGQGMTQHF. The CDR3 DNA reads TGTGCCAGCAGCTCCCGCCCGGGACAGGGCATGACCCAGCATTTT.

The rearrangement joins TRBV2 to TRBJ1-1, with D possibly TRBD1 on 5 matching bases. The CDR3 has 15 amino acids. Trimming removed 6 bases at V and 4 bases at J, with 18 bases between. Germline values: CDR1 SNHLY, CDR2 FYNNEI. As DNA, the CDR3 is TGTGCCAGCAGCGCGACGCTCGGGGGAGGCACTGAAGCTTTCTTT. It encodes CASSATLGGGTEAFF.

The CDR3 here is CAWSLQGNSYNSPLHF. The CDR3 nucleotides are TGTGCCTGGAGCCTACAGGGAAACTCCTATAATTCACCCCTCCACTTT. The rearrangement links TRBV30 to TRBJ1-6; D possibly corresponds to TRBD1 (6 bases). Trimming shortened V by 3 bases and J by 0 bases, and 12 bases separated the two germline ends. CDR1 is GTSNPN, CDR2 SVGIG, per germline (reference sequence). This CDR3 contains 16 residues. Full variable domain (outside the CDR3, taken from reference TRBV30 and TRBJ1-6): SQTIHQWPATLVQPVGSPLSLECTVEGTSNPNLYWYRQAAGRGLQLLFYSVGIGQISSEVPQNLSASRPQDRQFILSSKKLLLSDSGFYLCAWSLQGNSYNSPLHFGNGTRLTVT.

This clone was detected only once. Since the CDR3 does not end with the conserved phenylalanine or tryptophan, this likely comes from a read error. The DNA is left out, because the CDR3 cannot be placed on it with certainty; the CDR3 is given as TCRdb lists it. The chain employs TRBV4-2 and TRBJ1-2; the table names TRBD1, a call not compared with the DNA. The CDR3 adds up to 15 amino acids, both ends counted. Germline CDR1 LGHNA, CDR2 YNFKEQ. This CDR3 reads CASSQTVGDNYGYTV.

The chain links TRBV18 to TRBJ1-1, with 7 bases identical to TRBD1. V was pared by 3 bases and J by 5 bases, with 3 bases of the junction left unmatched. Germline V gene data show CDR1 as KGHSH and CDR2 as LQKENI. The CDR3 extends over 13 amino acids. CDR3: CASSPGQRTEAFF. In nucleotides, the CDR3 is TGTGCCAGCTCACCGGGACAGCGGACTGAAGCTTTCTTT.

This clone was detected a few times. V is TRBV6-5 and J is TRBJ2-7; 13 bases map to TRBD2. In germline, CDR1 is MNHEY, CDR2 SVGAGI. The junction had 5 bases not matched to a gene; V was cut back by 7 bases and J by 2 bases. The CDR3 contains 15 residues. CDR3: CASIPLAGGPYEQYF. DNA of the CDR3: TGTGCCAGCATTCCACTAGCGGGGGGGCCCTACGAGCAGTACTTC.

This chain uses TRBV6-1 with TRBJ2-7; 7 bases match TRBD1. Germline V lookup: CDR1 MNHNS, CDR2 SASEGT. J lost 3 bases, V lost 10 bases, and 6 bases had no gene match. The CDR3 extends over 12 amino acids. The CDR3 spells CATRDRYYEQYF. CDR3 in DNA: TGTGCCACCCGGGACAGATACTACGAGCAGTACTTC.

The J gene is TRBJ2-2, the V gene TRBV11-2, with no clear D. CDR3 length equals 12 residues. Trimming left V 6 bases short and J 5 bases short, with 7 bases between. Germline lookup yields CDR1 SGHAT and CDR2 FQNNGV. CDR3 coding DNA: TGTGCCAGCAGTTCCTTAACCGGGGAGCTGTTTTTT. It codes for CASSSLTGELFF.

V usage is TRBV19 and J usage is TRBJ2-7; possibly TRBD1 for D (5 bases). Germline CDR1 LNHDA, CDR2 SQIVND (reference sequence). Trimming cost V 5 bases and J 4 bases, with 15 bases left between them. The CDR3 consists of 14 residues. For the CDR3, the DNA is TGTGCCAGTAGTGCAGGGTCGCCATCATACGAGCAGTACTTC. Encoded protein: CASSAGSPSYEQYF.

This chain links TRBV4-1 with TRBJ2-2; 14 bases line up with TRBD2. V lost 4 bases to trimming and J lost 2 bases; unmatched junction nucleotides: 9. The CDR3 contains 19 residues. Germline lookup yields CDR1 MGHRA and CDR2 YSYEKL. The DNA of the CDR3 is TGCGCCAGCAGCCGAACCGGGACTAGCGGGGGCCCAAACACCGGGGAGCTGTTTTTT. Translation: CASSRTGTSGGPNTGELFF.

This clone was seen only once. The gene calls are TRBV5-4 and TRBJ2-2; TRBD2 aligns across 9 bases. The ends lost 4 bases at V and 4 bases at J; junction bases unmatched: 5. The germline CDR1 and CDR2 sequences are SGHNT and YYREEE (reference sequence). The CDR3 is 15 residues long. The CDR3 here is CASSQGLASTGELFF. The CDR3 DNA sequence: TGTGCCAGCAGCCAGGGACTAGCTAGCACCGGGGAGCTGTTTTTT.

The CDR3 nucleotides read TGTGCCAGCAGTCTCGGACTGGGGGCGAACTATGGCTACACCTTC. Translation gives CASSLGLGANYGYTF. The chain combines TRBV6-6 with TRBJ1-2; D possibly corresponds to TRBD1 (6 bases). Germline values: CDR1 MNHNY, CDR2 SVGAGI (reference sequence). Trimming shortened V by 5 bases and J by 2 bases, and 15 bases separated the two germline ends. The CDR3 covers 15 residues.

In this sample, this clone turned up a few times. The chain has TRBV5-1 and TRBJ1-1, with D perhaps matching TRBD1 (5 bases). The germline V gene encodes CDR1 SGHRS and CDR2 YFSETQ. The CDR3 runs 15 residues. V shed 3 bases and J shed 4 bases, with 16 bases lying between them. DNA of the CDR3: TGCGCCAGCAGCTCAATGACGGGGGACGGCACTGAAGCTTTCTTT. This gives the protein CASSSMTGDGTEAFF.

The count of this clone is one. This chain links TRBV18 with TRBJ1-4, with a weak D call TRBD1 (6 bases). Germline V gene lookup returns CDR1 KGHSH and CDR2 LQKENI. Trimming pared 3 bases from V and 3 bases from J, leaving 11 bases between. The CDR3 totals 15 residues. The CDR3 spells CASSPGGSANEKLFF. The CDR3 DNA sequence: TGTGCCAGCTCACCTGGGGGCTCTGCTAATGAAAAACTGTTTTTT.

In regard to this clone: One junction end does not reproduce the germline sequence, and a read error may be involved. This chain uses TRBV7-7 with TRBJ1-1; D unresolved. CDR3 length: 13 residues. Germline CDR1 reads SSHAT; CDR2 reads FNYEAQ (reference sequence). For the CDR3, the DNA is TGTGCTAGCAGCTCCCAGATGAACACTGAAGCTTTCTTT. Its translation: CASSSQMNTEAFF.

With regard to this clone: The junction shows a germline mismatch at one end, possibly a read error. This rearrangement joins TRBV4-1 to TRBJ1-3; 7 nucleotides match TRBD1. The CDR3 spans 18 residues. CDR1 and CDR2 from the germline V gene are MGHRA and YSYEKL. The CDR3 protein is CASSSYTPRQGSGNTIYF. CDR3 DNA: TGCGCCAGCAGCTCCTATACTCCAAGACAGGGATCTGGGAACACCATATATTTT.

This chain uses TRBV28 with TRBJ1-1; D may be TRBD1 (5 bases). The germline gives CDR1 MDHEN, CDR2 SYDVKM. This CDR3 spans 14 amino acids. Trimming removed 2 bases at V and 1 base at J, with 8 bases between. This chain's CDR3 is CASSLDSPNTEAFF. The CDR3, as DNA: TGTGCCAGCAGTTTAGACAGCCCGAACACTGAAGCTTTCTTT.

J is TRBJ1-5 and V is TRBV18; D is ambiguous. Germline assignment: CDR1 KGHSH and CDR2 LQKENI. There are 13 residues in the CDR3. V lost 3 bases, J lost 7 bases, and 10 bases lay in between. CDR3 loop: CASSPTQEQPQHF. The CDR3 nucleotides are TGTGCCAGCTCACCGACTCAAGAACAGCCCCAGCATTTT. The variable domain in full, completed from reference TRBV18 and TRBJ1-5, reads NAGVMQNPRHLVRRRGQEARLRCSPMKGHSHVYWYRQLPEEGLKFMVYLQKENIIDESGMPKERFSAEFPKEGPSILRIQQVVRGDSAAYFCASSPTQEQPQHFGDGTRLSIL.

This clone has a single count. The V call is TRBV19, the J call TRBJ1-5; no reliable D call. With 3 bases removed from V and 3 bases from J, the gap between germline ends came to 12 bases. Germline CDR1 and CDR2: LNHDA and SQIVND (reference sequence). CDR3 length: 15 residues. CDR3 coding DNA: TGTGCCAGTAGTATGGCGAGGGTTCCCAATCAGCCCCAGCATTTT. The encoded protein is CASSMARVPNQPQHF.

The gene calls are TRBV30 and TRBJ1-4, with D perhaps TRBD1 (6 bases). Trimming shortened V by 1 base and J by 5 bases, and 8 bases separated the two germline ends. The CDR3 sequence is 13 residues long. Germline V gene lookup returns CDR1 GTSNPN and CDR2 SVGIG (reference sequence). Here the CDR3 DNA reads TGTGCCTGGAGTGCAGGGGAGAATGAAAAACTGTTTTTT. Translation: CAWSAGENEKLFF. Together with reference TRBV30 and TRBJ1-4, the CDR3 gives the full variable domain: SQTIHQWPATLVQPVGSPLSLECTVEGTSNPNLYWYRQAAGRGLQLLFYSVGIGQISSEVPQNLSASRPQDRQFILSSKKLLLSDSGFYLCAWSAGENEKLFFGSGTQLSVL.